This T cell receptor beta chain was identified during a study of blood T cell repertoires in COVID-19. Study context: COVID-19 samples from acute and convalescent phases originated in the United States, Italy and Spain. From T cells, B-cell-depleted T cells, or PBMCs came the material, which was cDNA or gDNA.

Trimming cost V 4 bases and J 2 bases; bases outside gene matches: 0. The germline V gene has CDR1 LNHDA and CDR2 SQIVND (reference sequence). This CDR3 spans 13 amino acids. Authors' data handling: The authors estimated nucleated cell counts from reference gene primer amplification. TCRdb keeps only in-frame clones here, not all; method: immunoSEQ multiplex PCR. V and J calls and clone size follow that table, whereas D and trimming were derived from the DNA. The sample gives 150,000 to 200,000 clones, about 86% of which show up once; 3.7% is in the top ten. This chain links TRBV19 with TRBJ2-7, with 9 positions matching TRBD2. The clonotype comes from a man between 18 and 35 years old with active or convalescent COVID-19. The sample taken for sequencing was peripheral blood. The DNA for the CDR3 is TGTGCCAGTAGTAGCGGGAGGGCCTACGAGCAGTACTTC. It codes for CASSSGRAYEQYF.